A single T cell receptor (beta chain) is shown here with its context. The target antigen is unknown. Trimming removed 6 bases from V and 0 bases from J; junction bases left unmatched: 2. The V gene's germline CDR1 is SNHLY and CDR2 FYNNEI. This CDR3 spans 14 amino acids. This sample stems from a study of cytomegalovirus exposure and HLA in healthy donors. Study outcomes and limitations: Specific recognition of CMV antigens was confirmed in vitro for a few chains (all CMV-associated). Common viral pathogens were later found to be apparently linked to several of the most significant clusters.

At the time of sampling, donors were nominally healthy, though unrecorded immune exposures were likely. The PCR ran on 60 Vbeta and 13 Jbeta primers. TCRdb keeps only in-frame clones here, not all; method: immunoSEQ multiplex PCR. The sample lists about 140,000 clones; about 72% were seen once. The chain carries TRBV2 and TRBJ1-1; 9 bases match TRBD1. The sequencing sample was made of PBMCs. The source of this sequence is a man in his 60s in good health and CMV-seronegative. CDR3 sequence: CASSRDRVNTEAFF. The CDR3 bases are TGTGCCAGCAGCCGGGACAGGGTGAACACTGAAGCTTTCTTT.